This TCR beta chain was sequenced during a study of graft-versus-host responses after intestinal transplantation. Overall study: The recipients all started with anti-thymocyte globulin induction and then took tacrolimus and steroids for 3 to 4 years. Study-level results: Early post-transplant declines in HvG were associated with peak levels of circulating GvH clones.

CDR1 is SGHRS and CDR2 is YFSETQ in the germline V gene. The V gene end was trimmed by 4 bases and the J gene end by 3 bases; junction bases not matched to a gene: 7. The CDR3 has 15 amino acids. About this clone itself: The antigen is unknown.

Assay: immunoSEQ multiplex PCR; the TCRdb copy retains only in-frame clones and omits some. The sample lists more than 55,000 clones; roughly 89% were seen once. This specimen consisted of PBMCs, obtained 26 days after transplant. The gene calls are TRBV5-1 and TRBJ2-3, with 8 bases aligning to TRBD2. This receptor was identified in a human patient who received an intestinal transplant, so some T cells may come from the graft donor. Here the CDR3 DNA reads TGCGCCAGCAGCCCGAGGGGGACTAGTACAGATACGCAGTATTTT. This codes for CASSPRGTSTDTQYF.